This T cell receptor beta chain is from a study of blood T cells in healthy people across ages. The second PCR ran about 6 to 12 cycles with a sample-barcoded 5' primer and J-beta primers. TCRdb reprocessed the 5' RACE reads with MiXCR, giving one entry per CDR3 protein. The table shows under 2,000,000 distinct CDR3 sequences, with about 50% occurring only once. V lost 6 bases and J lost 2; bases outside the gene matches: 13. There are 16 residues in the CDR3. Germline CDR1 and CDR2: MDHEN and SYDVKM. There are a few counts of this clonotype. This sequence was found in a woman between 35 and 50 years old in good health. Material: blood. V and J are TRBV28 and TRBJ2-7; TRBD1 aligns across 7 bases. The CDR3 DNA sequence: TGTGCCAGCAGACCGCCTTTACAGGGGAAACCCTACGAGCAGTACTTC. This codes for CASRPPLQGKPYEQYF. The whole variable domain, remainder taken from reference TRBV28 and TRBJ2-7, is DVKVTQSSRYLVKRTGEKVFLECVQDMDHENMFWYRQDPGLGLRLIYFSYDVKMKEKGDIPEGYSVSREKKERFSLILESASTNQTSMYLCASRPPLQGKPYEQYFGPGTRLTVT.